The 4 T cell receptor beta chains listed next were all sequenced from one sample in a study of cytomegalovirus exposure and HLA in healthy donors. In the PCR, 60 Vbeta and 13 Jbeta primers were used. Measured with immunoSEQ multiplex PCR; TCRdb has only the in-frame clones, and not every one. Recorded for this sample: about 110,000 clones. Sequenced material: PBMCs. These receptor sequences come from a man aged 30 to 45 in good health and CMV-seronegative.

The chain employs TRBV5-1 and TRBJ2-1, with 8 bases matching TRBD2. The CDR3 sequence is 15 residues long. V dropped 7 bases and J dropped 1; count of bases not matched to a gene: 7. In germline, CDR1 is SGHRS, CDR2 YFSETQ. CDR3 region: CASGSSGPSYNEQFF. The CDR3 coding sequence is TGCGCCAGCGGATCTAGCGGGCCGTCCTACAATGAGCAGTTCTTC.

CDR3 DNA sequence: TGTGCCAGCAGACGGACTGTTTCCTACGAGCAGTACTTC. It translates to CASRRTVSYEQYF. This chain uses TRBV7-8 with TRBJ2-7; D may be TRBD2 (5 bases). Germline CDR1 is SGHVS and CDR2 is FQNEAQ. The CDR3 covers 13 residues. V lost 6 bases and J 1 base, leaving 10 bases between the germline ends.

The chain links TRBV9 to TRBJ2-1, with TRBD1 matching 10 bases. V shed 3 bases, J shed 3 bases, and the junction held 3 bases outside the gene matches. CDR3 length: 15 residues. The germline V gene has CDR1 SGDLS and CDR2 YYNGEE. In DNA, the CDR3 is TGTGCCAGCAGCGAGACAGGGGGCTTCTACAATGAGCAGTTCTTC. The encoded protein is CASSETGGFYNEQFF.

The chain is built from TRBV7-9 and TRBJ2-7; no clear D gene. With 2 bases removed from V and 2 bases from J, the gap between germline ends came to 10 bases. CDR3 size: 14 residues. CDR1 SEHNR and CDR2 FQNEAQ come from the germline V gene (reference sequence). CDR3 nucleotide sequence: TGTGCCAGCAGCTTATCCGAGACACCCTACGAGCAGTACTTC. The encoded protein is CASSLSETPYEQYF.